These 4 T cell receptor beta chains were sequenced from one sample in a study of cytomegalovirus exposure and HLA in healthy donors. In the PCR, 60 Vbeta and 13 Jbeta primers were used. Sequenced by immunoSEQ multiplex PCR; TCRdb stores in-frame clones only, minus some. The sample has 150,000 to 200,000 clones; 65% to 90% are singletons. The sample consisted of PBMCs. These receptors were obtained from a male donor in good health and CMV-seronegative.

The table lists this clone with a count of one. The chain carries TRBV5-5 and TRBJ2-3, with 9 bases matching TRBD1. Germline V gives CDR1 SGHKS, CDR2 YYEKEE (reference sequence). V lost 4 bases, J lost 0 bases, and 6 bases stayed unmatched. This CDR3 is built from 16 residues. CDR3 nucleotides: TGTGCCAGCAGCGAACTGACAGGGGGAAGCACAGATACGCAGTATTTT. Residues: CASSELTGGSTDTQYF.

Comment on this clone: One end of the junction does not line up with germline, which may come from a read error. In DNA form, the CDR3 reads TGTTCCAGTACCCGGACTGGATACGAAAAACTGTTTTTT. Its protein product is CSSTRTGYEKLFF. The rearrangement links TRBV7-9 to TRBJ1-4, with unresolved D. Germline loops: CDR1 SEHNR, CDR2 FQNEAQ (reference sequence). This CDR3 is built from 13 residues.

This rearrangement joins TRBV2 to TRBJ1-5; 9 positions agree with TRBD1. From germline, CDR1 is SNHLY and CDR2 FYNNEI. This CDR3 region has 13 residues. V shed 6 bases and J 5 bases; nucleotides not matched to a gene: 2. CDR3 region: CASRGTGHQPQHF. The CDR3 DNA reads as TGTGCCAGCAGGGGGACAGGGCATCAGCCCCAGCATTTT.

CDR3 region: CASSSTGTSGSYEQYF. The CDR3 region has the DNA TGTGCCAGCAGTTCCACCGGGACTAGCGGCTCCTACGAGCAGTACTTC. This rearrangement joins TRBV6-5 to TRBJ2-7; 11 nucleotides align to TRBD2. CDR1 MNHEY and CDR2 SVGAGI come from the germline V gene. The CDR3 is made up of 16 amino acids. V lost 4 bases to trimming and J lost 0 bases; unmatched junction nucleotides: 5.